Shown below are 14 T cell receptor beta chains from a single sample sequenced in a study of glioma-infiltrating T cells. Amplification of TCR alpha and beta CDR3 regions from RNA used iRepertoire nested multiplex PCR. One entry per CDR3 protein results from TCRdb running MiXCR on the multiplex PCR reads. The sample holds about 110,000 distinct CDR3 sequences; about 25% are singletons and the top ten take 35%. Sample: glioma tissue, nonneoplastic brain tissue, or PBMCs (not recorded which). The source is a human donor with low-grade glioma or glioblastoma, undergoing nonglioma brain surgery, or in good health (not recorded which).

This clonotype was seen at least ten times. V and J are TRBV20-1 and TRBJ1-1; D not certain. There are 9 residues in the CDR3. Deletions cut 6 bases from V and 8 bases from J, with 7 bases between. Per the germline V gene, CDR1 is DFQATT and CDR2 is SNEGSKA (reference sequence). CDR3: CSANLEAFF. The CDR3 nucleotides are TGCAGTGCCAATTTAGAAGCTTTCTTT.

This clonotype showed up many times. The V gene is TRBV20-1, the J gene TRBJ2-1; 8 positions match TRBD1. V lost 5 bases and J lost 4; bases outside the gene matches: 1. Germline-derived CDR1 and CDR2 are DFQATT and SNEGSKA (reference sequence). This CDR3 is 12 amino acids long. CDR3 loop: CSAWDRYNEQFF. In DNA form, the CDR3 reads TGCAGTGCTTGGGACAGGTACAATGAGCAGTTCTTC.

This clonotype was observed many times. Its ends do not fully match the called genes, so a read error is possible. The chain carries TRBV3-1 and TRBJ2-1, with TRBD2 matching over 7 bases. The CDR3 is 13 residues long. CDR1 is LGHDT, CDR2 YNNKEL, per germline (reference sequence). The CDR3 coding sequence is TGTGCCAGCAGCCAAGCCAATAAGCGTCTAGCGGTCTTC. This encodes CASSQANKRLAVF.

This clonotype was counted at least ten times. V gene TRBV7-2 combines with J gene TRBJ1-1; D may be TRBD1 (5 bases). The CDR3 loop spans 14 amino acids. The germline V and J ends were trimmed by 5 bases and 2 bases, with 12 bases remaining between them. In germline, CDR1 is SGHTA, CDR2 FQGNSA. The CDR3, as DNA: TGTGCCAGCAGCCCTTTGACAGTTAACACTGAAGCTTTCTTT. This encodes CASSPLTVNTEAFF.

J is TRBJ2-7 and V is TRBV2; no firm D call. The CDR3 covers 12 residues. Germline V lookup: CDR1 SNHLY, CDR2 FYNNEI. Trimming shortened V by 4 bases and J by 1 base, and 5 bases separated the two germline ends. This chain's CDR3 is CASSGNSYEQYF. DNA of the CDR3: TGTGCCAGCAGTGGGAATTCCTACGAGCAGTACTTC.

This clonotype turned up a few times. This chain joins TRBV6-6 and TRBJ2-1, with no clear D. Trimming left V 2 bases short and J 8 bases short, with 16 bases between. Germline lookup yields CDR1 MNHNY and CDR2 SVGAGI (reference sequence). This CDR3 is 15 amino acids long. The CDR3 loop is CASSYQRISSYEQFF. CDR3 in DNA: TGTGCCAGCAGTTACCAAAGGATAAGCTCCTATGAGCAGTTCTTC.

In this sample, this clonotype turned up many times. V is TRBV7-9 and J is TRBJ2-1; 12 bases line up with TRBD2. V was clipped by 8 bases and J by 7 bases; unmatched bases: 9. The CDR3 has 15 amino acids. CDR1 is SEHNR, CDR2 FQNEAQ, per germline (reference sequence). CDR3 protein: CASGLRLAGENEQFF. The CDR3 DNA follows: TGTGCCAGCGGATTAAGACTAGCGGGGGAGAATGAGCAGTTCTTC.

This clonotype was counted ten times or more. The chain recombines TRBV28 with TRBJ1-5; D gene uncertain. Per the germline V gene, CDR1 is MDHEN and CDR2 is SYDVKM. This CDR3 contains 15 residues. V lost 6 bases and J 0 bases, leaving 12 bases between the germline ends. The CDR3 spells CASSLGLYSNQPQHF. The CDR3 DNA is TGTGCCAGCAGCTTAGGGTTATATAGCAATCAGCCCCAGCATTTT.

In this sample, this clonotype turned up many times. V gene TRBV28 combines with J gene TRBJ1-1, with 7 positions matching TRBD1. The CDR3 runs to 14 residues. Germline CDR1 MDHEN, CDR2 SYDVKM. J was trimmed by 5 bases and V by 3 bases; bases with no gene match: 6. CDR3 loop: CASSLSGGITEAFF. CDR3 sequence (DNA): TGTGCCAGCAGTTTGTCAGGGGGGATTACTGAAGCTTTCTTT.

The chain combines TRBV7-3 with TRBJ2-7, with 7 bases aligning to TRBD2. Germline trimming cut 8 bases from V and 6 bases from J; bases unmatched to any gene: 7. Germline assignment: CDR1 SGHTA and CDR2 FQGTGA. This CDR3 region has 12 residues. The CDR3 loop reads CASGSTGGEQYF. As DNA, the CDR3 is TGTGCCAGCGGTTCCACGGGGGGCGAGCAGTACTTC.

The table lists this clonotype with many counts. The rearrangement joins TRBV28 to TRBJ1-1; a weak D match, TRBD1 (6 bases). This CDR3 has 13 amino acids. Between the trimmed V and J ends, which lost 5 bases and 9 bases, there was a span of 16 bases. Germline values: CDR1 MDHEN, CDR2 SYDVKM. The CDR3 region is CASSPTGTQKAFF. The CDR3 DNA reads as TGTGCCAGCAGTCCTACAGGGACTCAGAAAGCTTTCTTT.

This clonotype appeared many times. This chain connects TRBV5-1 to TRBJ2-1; no clear D. CDR1 is SGHRS and CDR2 is YFSETQ in the germline V gene. Trimming left V 2 bases short and J 4 bases short, with 13 bases between. This CDR3 is built from 15 residues. The CDR3 bases are TGCGCCAGCAGCTTTGAAACCACTGGGTACAATGAGCAGTTCTTC. Its translation: CASSFETTGYNEQFF.

This clonotype was detected ten times or more. The rearrangement uses TRBV28 and TRBJ2-1; D gene ambiguous. The CDR3 is 14 amino acids. V was clipped by 2 bases and J by 2 bases, with 7 bases between them. Germline assignment: CDR1 MDHEN and CDR2 SYDVKM. The CDR3 DNA reads TGTGCCAGCAGTTTACCCCCCCCCTACAATGAGCAGTTCTTC. Translating it yields CASSLPPPYNEQFF. Filled out from reference TRBV28 and TRBJ2-1, the complete variable domain reads DVKVTQSSRYLVKRTGEKVFLECVQDMDHENMFWYRQDPGLGLRLIYFSYDVKMKEKGDIPEGYSVSREKKERFSLILESASTNQTSMYLCASSLPPPYNEQFFGPGTRLTVL.

The chain carries TRBV20-1 and TRBJ2-4, with 8 bases matching TRBD2. The V gene's germline CDR1 is DFQATT and CDR2 SNEGSKA (reference sequence). Trimming removed 5 bases from V and 1 base from J; junction bases left unmatched: 7. This CDR3 comprises 15 residues. CDR3 coding DNA: TGCAGTGCTGCGGGAGGAGGCCGGGCCAAAAACATTCAGTACTTC. Residues: CSAAGGGRAKNIQYF.